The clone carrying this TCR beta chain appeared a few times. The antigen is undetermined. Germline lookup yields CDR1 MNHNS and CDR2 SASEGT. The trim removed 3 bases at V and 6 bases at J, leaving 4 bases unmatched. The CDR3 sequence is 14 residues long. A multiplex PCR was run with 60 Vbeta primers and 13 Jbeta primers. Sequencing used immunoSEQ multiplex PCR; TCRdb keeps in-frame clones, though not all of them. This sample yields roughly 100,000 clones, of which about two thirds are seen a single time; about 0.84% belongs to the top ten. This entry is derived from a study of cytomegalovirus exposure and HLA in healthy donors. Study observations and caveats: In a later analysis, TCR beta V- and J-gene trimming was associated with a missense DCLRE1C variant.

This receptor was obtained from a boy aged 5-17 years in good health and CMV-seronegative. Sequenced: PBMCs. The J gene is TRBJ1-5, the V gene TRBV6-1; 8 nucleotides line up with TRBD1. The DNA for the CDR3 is TGTGCCAGCAGTGAGCCAGGGGGCGGTCAGCCCCAGCATTTT. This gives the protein CASSEPGGGQPQHF.